A single T cell receptor beta chain is shown here with its context. The sample belongs to a study of cytomegalovirus exposure and HLA in healthy donors. PCR used 60 Vbeta primers and 13 Jbeta primers. The data were produced by immunoSEQ multiplex PCR, yet TCRdb's version contains in-frame clones alone and is incomplete. There are some 170,000 clones in the sample; about four fifths occur only once, and about 4% lies in the top ten. The germline V gene encodes CDR1 SGHNT and CDR2 YYREEE (reference sequence). The CDR3 has 13 residues. V gave up 0 bases and J gave up 6 bases, with 7 bases separating them.

The chain employs TRBV5-4 and TRBJ2-1; D is undetermined. This receptor was taken from a man over 45 in good health and CMV-seropositive. Sequenced: PBMCs. This chain's CDR3 is CASSLETINEQFF. The CDR3 coding sequence is TGTGCCAGCAGCTTGGAGACAATCAATGAGCAGTTCTTC. The entire variable domain, with the rest obtained from reference TRBV5-4 and TRBJ2-1, is as follows: ETGVTQSPTHLIKTRGQQVTLRCSSQSGHNTVSWYQQALGQGPQFIFQYYREEENGRGNFPPRFSGLQFPNYSSELNVNALELDDSALYLCASSLETINEQFFGPGTRLTVL.